The 21 T cell receptor beta chains presented below share a single source sample, sequenced in a study of OX40 agonist ivuxolimab in advanced cancers. Measured with immunoSEQ multiplex PCR; TCRdb has only the in-frame clones, and not every one. The table records 77,000 or so clones, roughly 90% of them present only once. The specimen was CD4+ or CD8+ T cells sorted from blood, collected in a trial of the OX40 agonist ivuxolimab. These receptors were collected from an adult with an advanced solid tumor such as melanoma, head and neck, liver or kidney cancer.

CDR3 in DNA: TGTGCCAGTAGTCCGGGGACAGGGCTCACAGATACGCAGTATTTT. It encodes CASSPGTGLTDTQYF. V usage is TRBV19 and J usage is TRBJ2-3; TRBD1 matches at 9 bases. After removal of 5 bases from V and 2 bases from J, the junction contained 5 bases not matched to a gene. Germline V gene sequence: CDR1 LNHDA, CDR2 SQIVND (reference sequence). This CDR3 is built from 15 residues.

The CDR3 protein is CASSFLAGDDTQYF. The CDR3 DNA follows: TGTGCCAGCAGTTTCCTAGCGGGAGATGATACGCAGTATTTT. The chain employs TRBV27 and TRBJ2-3, with TRBD2 matching over 10 bases. The CDR3 extends over 14 amino acids. The V segment lost 3 bases and the J segment 6 bases; nucleotides outside the gene matches: 3. Germline values: CDR1 MNHEY, CDR2 SMNVEV (reference sequence).

The V and J genes are TRBV6-5 and TRBJ1-2, with 9 bases identical to TRBD1. From germline, CDR1 is MNHEY and CDR2 SVGAGI. The V and J ends lost 6 bases and 8 bases, in that order; junction bases with no gene match: 13. The CDR3 runs to 15 residues. The CDR3 sequence: CASSPIVTGGKGYTF. Here the CDR3 DNA reads TGTGCCAGCAGCCCGATCGTTACAGGGGGCAAGGGCTACACCTTC.

CDR3 region: CAWSVQRGVEETQYF. The DNA for the CDR3 is TGTGCCTGGAGTGTACAGCGAGGGGTCGAAGAGACCCAGTACTTC. The chain has TRBV30 and TRBJ2-5; either TRBD1 or TRBD2 may fit D (5 bases each). CDR3 size: 15 residues. Germline V gives CDR1 GTSNPN, CDR2 SVGIG (reference sequence). The germline V and J ends were trimmed by 0 bases and 3 bases, with 14 bases remaining between them.

In this sample, this clone turned up once. The chain recombines TRBV11-3 with TRBJ1-1; maybe TRBD1 (5 bases). Per germline, CDR1 SGHNT and CDR2 YENEEA. Trimming removed 5 bases at V and 11 bases at J, with 24 bases between. CDR3 size: 15 residues. The CDR3 coding sequence is TGTGCCAGCAGCGAACCATATCGGGGGGGAAGGGTGGCTTTCTTT. It translates to CASSEPYRGGRVAFF.

The genes are TRBV6-1 and TRBJ1-5; no clear D. The CDR3 loop spans 15 amino acids. Per the germline V gene, CDR1 is MNHNS and CDR2 is SASEGT. V lost 5 bases and J 0 bases, leaving 11 bases between the germline ends. The CDR3, as DNA: TGTGCCAGCAGTACGAACAGCTATAGCAATCAGCCCCAGCATTTT. As protein: CASSTNSYSNQPQHF.

The rearrangement joins TRBV11-2 to TRBJ1-3; D possibly corresponds to TRBD1 (6 bases). Germline V gene lookup returns CDR1 SGHAT and CDR2 FQNNGV. The CDR3 consists of 17 residues. V lost 3 bases and J lost 0, with 15 bases in between. CDR3 DNA: TGTGCCAGCAGCTTTACAGGGTATTTGGACTCTGGAAACACCATATATTTT. Translating gives CASSFTGYLDSGNTIYF.

This chain joins TRBV7-2 and TRBJ2-3; D unresolved. Looked up from germline, CDR1 is SGHTA and CDR2 is FQGNSA. Trimming took 6 bases from V and 5 from J, leaving 12 bases between them. The CDR3 totals 13 residues. CDR3: CASRSRFLDTQYF. CDR3 nucleotides: TGTGCCAGCAGGTCCCGTTTTCTAGATACGCAGTATTTT. Using reference TRBV7-2 and TRBJ2-3 for the parts outside the CDR3, the full variable domain is GAGVSQSPSNKVTEKGKDVELRCDPISGHTALYWYRQSLGQGLEFLIYFQGNSAPDKSGLPSDRFSAERTGGSVSTLTIQRTQQEDSAVYLCASRSRFLDTQYFGPGTRLTVL.

This clone was observed a few times. The chain joins TRBV21-1 to TRBJ2-3; the table names TRBD2, a call not compared with the DNA. TRBV21-1 counts as a pseudogene. The CDR3 loop spans 12 amino acids. The CDR3 sequence: CASRRGTDTQYF. CDR3 nucleotides: TGTGCCAGCAGAAGAGGGACAGATACGCAGTATTTT.

V usage is TRBV7-3 and J usage is TRBJ2-1; TRBD1 matches at 7 bases. Germline V gene sequence: CDR1 SGHTA, CDR2 FQGTGA. The V segment lost 5 bases and the J segment 6 bases; nucleotides outside the gene matches: 10. The CDR3 runs to 15 residues. Here the CDR3 DNA reads TGTGCCAGCAGCCCCCGGACAGGAAATAGCAATGAGCAGTTCTTC. Its translation is CASSPRTGNSNEQFF. The full variable domain, in which reference TRBV7-3 and TRBJ2-1 provide the parts outside the CDR3, is GAGVSQTPSNKVTEKGKYVELRCDPISGHTALYWYRQSLGQGPEFLIYFQGTGAADDSGLPNDRFFAVRPEGSVSTLKIQRTERGDSAVYLCASSPRTGNSNEQFFGPGTRLTVL.

This clone was seen a single time. The rearrangement uses TRBV7-8 and TRBJ2-7, with 7 bases identical to TRBD1. Unmatched junction bases numbered 5, after V lost 2 bases and J lost 1 base. The germline V gene has CDR1 SGHVS and CDR2 FQNEAQ. The CDR3 loop spans 15 amino acids. CDR3 protein: CASSLIRQGSYEQYF. As DNA, the CDR3 is TGTGCCAGCAGCTTAATCCGACAGGGTTCCTACGAGCAGTACTTC. Variable domain in full (rest from reference TRBV7-8 and TRBJ2-7): GAGVSQSPRYKVAKRGQDVALRCDPISGHVSLFWYQQALGQGPEFLTYFQNEAQLDKSGLPSDRFFAERPEGSVSTLKIQRTQQEDSAVYLCASSLIRQGSYEQYFGPGTRLTVT.

A single count supports this clone. The rearrangement uses TRBV29-1 and TRBJ2-1; D remains unclear. The CDR3 contains 16 residues. Germline lookup yields CDR1 SQVTM and CDR2 ANQGSEA. The ends were cut back, 0 bases at V and 6 bases at J, with 18 bases in the middle. CDR3 protein: CSVEDRNRGIGNEQFF. The CDR3 DNA reads as TGCAGCGTTGAAGATCGGAATAGAGGTATCGGCAATGAGCAGTTCTTC.

This sequence joins TRBV27 and TRBJ2-1; 11 bases line up with TRBD1. The length of the CDR3 is 16 residues. From germline, CDR1 is MNHEY and CDR2 SMNVEV (reference sequence). The junction had 2 bases not matched to a gene; V was cut back by 0 bases and J by 4 bases. The CDR3 protein is CASSLSGTGGYNEQFF. The CDR3 nucleotides are TGTGCCAGCAGTTTATCCGGGACAGGGGGTTACAATGAGCAGTTCTTC.

The V call is TRBV6-1, the J call TRBJ1-1; D may be TRBD1 (6 bases). CDR3 length equals 15 residues. V shed 4 bases and J shed 2 bases, with 14 bases lying between them. Germline V gene lookup returns CDR1 MNHNS and CDR2 SASEGT. The CDR3 loop is CASSVSGAPNTEAFF. The CDR3 region has the DNA TGTGCCAGCAGTGTCTCAGGGGCGCCTAACACTGAAGCTTTCTTT.

The rearrangement uses TRBV28 and TRBJ1-2; D gene unclear. V was clipped by 2 bases and J by 4 bases, with 14 bases between them. The germline V gene has CDR1 MDHEN and CDR2 SYDVKM. The CDR3 has 15 residues. The CDR3, as DNA: TGTGCCAGCAGTTTAGTAGCGATCATCCCCTATGGCTACACCTTC. Encoded protein: CASSLVAIIPYGYTF.

This clone was seen only once. The genes are TRBV7-2 and TRBJ1-4; D is ambiguous. Trimming took 6 bases from V and 0 from J, leaving 11 bases between them. The CDR3 is 15 residues long. The germline V gene has CDR1 SGHTA and CDR2 FQGNSA. DNA for the CDR3: TGTGCCAGCAGTTCCGGTTGGGCAACTAATGAAAAACTGTTTTTT. It codes for CASSSGWATNEKLFF.

CDR3 nucleotide sequence: TGTGCCAGCTCACGGGCCGATCAGCCCCAGCATTTT. Residues: CASSRADQPQHF. The chain is built from TRBV18 and TRBJ1-5; D remains unclear. Trimming took off 4 bases at V and 5 bases at J, with 6 bases between the two ends. The CDR3 consists of 12 residues. CDR1 is KGHSH and CDR2 is LQKENI in the germline V gene.

V is TRBV7-9 and J is TRBJ2-7, with a tentative D call TRBD1 (5 bases). V was trimmed by 0 bases and J by 6 bases, leaving 15 bases between them. This CDR3 region has 15 residues. CDR1 SEHNR and CDR2 FQNEAQ come from the germline V gene (reference sequence). This CDR3 reads CASSLALSGSGEQYF. The CDR3 coding sequence is TGTGCCAGCAGCTTAGCGCTTTCAGGGTCTGGCGAGCAGTACTTC.

This chain joins TRBV5-5 and TRBJ2-1; unclear D gene. V dropped 0 bases and J dropped 0 bases, with 19 bases sitting between them. CDR3 length: 19 amino acids. Germline lookup yields CDR1 SGHKS and CDR2 YYEKEE (reference sequence). The CDR3 here is CASSLAFYSTWSSYNEQFF. CDR3 DNA: TGTGCCAGCAGCTTGGCCTTTTACTCCACATGGAGCTCCTACAATGAGCAGTTCTTC.

The rearrangement joins TRBV11-3 to TRBJ2-7, with D uncertain. V was clipped by 6 bases and J by 2 bases, with 8 bases between them. This CDR3 is 12 amino acids long. The V gene's germline CDR1 is SGHNT and CDR2 YENEEA. This CDR3 is CASSPHTYEQYF. For the CDR3, the DNA is TGTGCCAGCAGTCCTCATACCTACGAGCAGTACTTC.

The chain links TRBV7-8 to TRBJ2-3; TRBD2 agrees at 11 bases. Germline values: CDR1 SGHVS, CDR2 FQNEAQ. The trim removed 3 bases at V and 2 bases at J, leaving 4 bases unmatched. The CDR3 length is 16 residues. CDR3 amino acids: CASSFGTSGDTDTQYF. The CDR3 region has the DNA TGTGCCAGCAGCTTTGGGACTAGCGGAGACACAGATACGCAGTATTTT.